Following are 30 T cell receptor beta chains from one sample sequenced in a study of T cell repertoires in cytomegalovirus infection. Their recognized antigens are unknown. TCRdb re-analysed the reads in MiXCR, keeping a single row per CDR3 protein. The data contain approximately 310,000 distinct CDR3 sequences, roughly 25% of them singletons. Sequenced here: cultured PBMCs, sampled from culture after CMV antigen stimulation. The origin of the receptors is a human donor in good health (CMV status not recorded). Some clones in this sample may be carry-over from other donors' samples.

This chain links TRBV7-9 with TRBJ2-1; no clear D gene. CDR1 SEHNR and CDR2 FQNEAQ come from the germline V gene (reference sequence). V was cut by 4 bases and J by 5 bases, with 12 bases left in between. The CDR3 extends over 14 amino acids. The CDR3 DNA follows: TGTGCCAGCAGCTCCTTCGTGGGAAACAATGAGCAGTTCTTC. Translated: CASSSFVGNNEQFF.

The chain carries TRBV6-5 and TRBJ2-7, with 8 bases that match TRBD1. The germline V gene has CDR1 MNHEY and CDR2 SVGAGI. The CDR3 sequence is 14 residues long. Trimming took 2 bases from V and 7 from J; bases not matched to a gene: 7. Here the CDR3 DNA reads TGTGCCAGCAGTTACGCACAGGGGGTTCGGGAGCAGTACTTC. Translation gives CASSYAQGVREQYF.

The chain couples TRBV7-2 to TRBJ2-3; D might be TRBD1 or TRBD2, each matching 6 bases. CDR3 size: 14 residues. The germline gives CDR1 SGHTA, CDR2 FQGNSA. Deletions cut 6 bases from V and 1 base from J, with 11 bases between. In nucleotides, the CDR3 is TGTGCCAGCAGACCCGGGGGCCGCACAGATACGCAGTATTTT. This encodes CASRPGGRTDTQYF. Looking up the rest from reference TRBV7-2 and TRBJ2-3 gives the full variable domain: GAGVSQSPSNKVTEKGKDVELRCDPISGHTALYWYRQSLGQGLEFLIYFQGNSAPDKSGLPSDRFSAERTGGSVSTLTIQRTQQEDSAVYLCASRPGGRTDTQYFGPGTRLTVL.

J is TRBJ2-5 and V is TRBV20-1, with 9 bases fitting TRBD2. Unmatched junction bases numbered 8, after V lost 0 bases and J lost 6 bases. CDR1 is DFQATT, CDR2 SNEGSKA, per germline (reference sequence). This CDR3 is 15 amino acids long. The CDR3 nucleotides read TGCAGTGCTAGAGATTTAGCGGGAGACGGGAAGACCCAGTACTTC. Encoded protein: CSARDLAGDGKTQYF.

The sample holds a few counts of this clonotype. This chain links TRBV7-9 with TRBJ1-2; the D gene is possibly TRBD1 (6 bases). In germline, CDR1 is SEHNR, CDR2 FQNEAQ (reference sequence). This CDR3 comprises 13 residues. Trimming removed 6 bases from V and 4 bases from J, with 12 bases in between. DNA of the CDR3: TGTGCCAGCAGGTCACAGGGACTCTATGGCTACACCTTC. It specifies CASRSQGLYGYTF.

The chain combines TRBV7-2 with TRBJ2-7; TRBD2 matches at 10 bases. The V gene's germline CDR1 is SGHTA and CDR2 FQGNSA. The length of the CDR3 is 14 residues. V was pared by 0 bases and J by 7 bases, with 3 bases of the junction left unmatched. CDR3 nucleotides: TGTGCCAGCAGCTTAGCGCAGGGACTAGCGGAGCAGTACTTC. Translation gives CASSLAQGLAEQYF.

The J gene is TRBJ2-7, the V gene TRBV7-8; tentative D call: TRBD1 (6 bases). Germline lookup yields CDR1 SGHVS and CDR2 FQNEAQ. Between the trimmed V and J ends, which lost 1 base and 5 bases, there was a span of 9 bases. The CDR3 runs 13 residues. Here the CDR3 reads CASSLEGGNEQYF. CDR3 bases: TGTGCCAGCAGCTTAGAAGGGGGAAACGAGCAGTACTTC. The whole variable domain, filled in from reference TRBV7-8 and TRBJ2-7, reads GAGVSQSPRYKVAKRGQDVALRCDPISGHVSLFWYQQALGQGPEFLTYFQNEAQLDKSGLPSDRFFAERPEGSVSTLKIQRTQQEDSAVYLCASSLEGGNEQYFGPGTRLTVT.

In this sample, this clonotype turned up a few times. V is TRBV7-2 and J is TRBJ1-6, with no clear D. Germline-derived CDR1 and CDR2 are SGHTA and FQGNSA. The CDR3 totals 14 residues. V lost 1 base and J 8 bases, leaving 9 bases between the germline ends. The CDR3 loop is CASSLEGFDSPLHF. The CDR3 DNA reads as TGTGCCAGCAGCTTAGAGGGTTTTGATTCACCCCTCCACTTT.

The chain joins TRBV29-1 to TRBJ2-7; 9 nucleotides match TRBD1. The junction had 5 bases not matched to a gene; V was cut back by 7 bases and J by 7 bases. The germline V gene encodes CDR1 SQVTM and CDR2 ANQGSEA. This CDR3 is 11 amino acids long. CDR3 loop: CSGKQGAEQYF. CDR3 DNA: TGCAGCGGGAAACAGGGGGCTGAGCAGTACTTC.

The J gene is TRBJ2-1, the V gene TRBV20-1; no clear D gene. The CDR3 extends over 11 amino acids. The germline gives CDR1 DFQATT, CDR2 SNEGSKA (reference sequence). V lost 2 bases, J lost 5 bases, and 4 bases lay in between. The CDR3 bases are TGCAGTGCTAGACCTGACAATGAGCAGTTCTTC. Translating gives CSARPDNEQFF.

The CDR3 loop reads CASSWAGTETGELFF. CDR3 DNA sequence: TGTGCCAGCAGTTGGGCCGGGACAGAGACCGGGGAGCTGTTTTTT. This rearrangement joins TRBV27 to TRBJ2-2; TRBD1 aligns across 7 bases. Germline trimming cut 4 bases from V and 5 bases from J; bases unmatched to any gene: 7. The CDR3 runs 15 residues. Per germline, CDR1 MNHEY and CDR2 SMNVEV (reference sequence).

This clonotype was recorded at least ten times. V and J are TRBV7-8 and TRBJ2-6; 7 bases are a match to TRBD1. The ends lost 5 bases at V and 0 bases at J; junction bases unmatched: 10. Germline lookup yields CDR1 SGHVS and CDR2 FQNEAQ. This CDR3 comprises 18 residues. CDR3 sequence reads: CASSPLGTADSGANVLTF. The CDR3 region has the DNA TGTGCCAGCAGCCCTCTTGGGACAGCCGACTCTGGGGCCAACGTCCTGACTTTC.

This chain connects TRBV11-2 to TRBJ2-5, with 9 bases lining up with TRBD1. CDR1 is SGHAT, CDR2 FQNNGV, per germline. The J segment lost 5 bases and the V segment lost 1 base, leaving 5 bases of the junction unmatched. This CDR3 spans 15 amino acids. The CDR3 is CASSLVYRGRETQYF. Here the CDR3 DNA reads TGTGCCAGCAGCTTAGTATACAGGGGGCGGGAGACCCAGTACTTC.

The sample holds many counts of this clonotype. This chain joins TRBV7-9 and TRBJ2-1; 7 nucleotides match TRBD1. The CDR3 loop spans 14 amino acids. With 5 bases clipped from V and 5 bases from J, the junction kept 6 bases outside the gene matches. Germline V lookup: CDR1 SEHNR, CDR2 FQNEAQ (reference sequence). The CDR3 coding sequence is TGTGCCAGCAGCGTATCGACAGGGCACAATGAGCAGTTCTTC. It yields the protein CASSVSTGHNEQFF.

This clonotype was seen at least ten times. The J gene is TRBJ2-3, the V gene TRBV7-2, with 11 bases that match TRBD2. CDR3 length equals 14 residues. J was trimmed by 5 bases and V by 10 bases; bases with no gene match: 8. Germline lookup yields CDR1 SGHTA and CDR2 FQGNSA. CDR3 sequence reads: CATNSGRAGDTQYF. For the CDR3, the DNA is TGTGCCACAAATAGCGGGAGGGCCGGAGATACGCAGTATTTT.

This chain uses TRBV7-9 with TRBJ2-4, with 10 positions matching TRBD2. Germline trimming cut 4 bases from V and 0 bases from J; bases unmatched to any gene: 15. Germline V gives CDR1 SEHNR, CDR2 FQNEAQ (reference sequence). The CDR3 runs 20 residues. The CDR3 protein is CASSSWASGRLGLAKNIQYF. CDR3 coding DNA: TGTGCCAGCAGCTCCTGGGCTAGCGGGAGATTGGGTCTAGCCAAAAACATTCAGTACTTC.

This clonotype was recorded at least ten times. The genes are TRBV19 and TRBJ2-7; no clear D. Germline CDR1 LNHDA, CDR2 SQIVND (reference sequence). The CDR3 length is 14 residues. V dropped 4 bases and J dropped 3 bases, with 13 bases sitting between them. The CDR3 here is CASSTASSSYEQYF. CDR3 nucleotide sequence: TGTGCCAGTAGTACGGCTTCCTCGAGCTACGAGCAGTACTTC.

This clonotype was recorded at least ten times. The V gene is TRBV7-9, the J gene TRBJ2-6; D gene uncertain. CDR1 SEHNR and CDR2 FQNEAQ come from the germline V gene (reference sequence). This CDR3 contains 19 residues. Trimming took off 1 base at V and 0 bases at J, with 16 bases between the two ends. DNA for the CDR3: TGTGCCAGCAGCTTAGGAGGAAGTAGCCGTCGCTCTGGGGCCAACGTCCTGACTTTC. Encoded protein: CASSLGGSSRRSGANVLTF.

The chain combines TRBV20-1 with TRBJ2-7; D gene ambiguous. The CDR3 is 13 residues long. Trimming shortened V by 7 bases and J by 1 base, and 14 bases separated the two germline ends. The germline CDR1 and CDR2 sequences are DFQATT and SNEGSKA (reference sequence). CDR3 region: CSVLLDGSYEQYF. The CDR3 bases are TGCAGTGTTCTTCTGGACGGGTCCTACGAGCAGTACTTC.

This clonotype was recorded many times. The V call is TRBV7-9, the J call TRBJ2-1; D gene uncertain. The CDR3 has 14 residues. V was trimmed by 5 bases and J by 8 bases, leaving 16 bases between them. Germline CDR1 and CDR2: SEHNR and FQNEAQ (reference sequence). The CDR3 nucleotides are TGTGCCAGCAGCGACCAGATAGTAGTTCATGAGCAGTTCTTC. Amino acid sequence: CASSDQIVVHEQFF.

This clonotype was detected many times. V is TRBV6-2 or TRBV6-3 and J is TRBJ2-2; 16 nucleotides line up with TRBD2. The trim removed 8 bases at V and 7 bases at J, leaving 19 bases unmatched. Germline V gene lookup returns CDR1 MNHEY and CDR2 SVGEGT. CDR3 length equals 20 residues. CDR3 sequence (DNA): TGTGCCAGCGCCTCCTCCCCCGCCGGGACTAGCGGGAGGGCGTTCGGGGAGCTGTTTTTT. This translates into CASASSPAGTSGRAFGELFF.

This clonotype was observed many times. The V and J genes are TRBV6-1 and TRBJ1-6; D is possibly TRBD1 (5 bases). Trimming took 7 bases from V and 5 from J, leaving 15 bases between them. Germline lookup yields CDR1 MNHNS and CDR2 SASEGT. The CDR3 sequence is 15 residues long. CDR3 nucleotides: TGTGCCAGCAATCTTAGAGGGGCCCATAATTCACCCCTCCACTTT. Protein sequence: CASNLRGAHNSPLHF.

The J gene is TRBJ1-5, the V gene TRBV19; D gene ambiguous. V was clipped by 10 bases and J by 3 bases, with 16 bases between them. This CDR3 spans 14 amino acids. The germline CDR1 and CDR2 sequences are LNHDA and SQIVND (reference sequence). The CDR3 DNA is TGTGCCACCGCACTAACGGGCCTCAATCAGCCCCAGCATTTT. This encodes CATALTGLNQPQHF. Supplemented by reference TRBV19 and TRBJ1-5, the full variable domain reads DGGITQSPKYLFRKEGQNVTLSCEQNLNHDAMYWYRQDPGQGLRLIYYSQIVNDFQKGDIAEGYSVSREKKESFPLTVTSAQKNPTAFYLCATALTGLNQPQHFGDGTRLSIL.

This chain links TRBV6-5 with TRBJ2-7; 8 nucleotides match TRBD2. The CDR3 contains 16 residues. Germline loops: CDR1 MNHEY, CDR2 SVGAGI. V shed 6 bases and J 6 bases; nucleotides not matched to a gene: 16. CDR3: CASSPRGFAGGLEQYV. In DNA form, the CDR3 reads TGTGCCAGCAGCCCACGCGGTTTTGCGGGAGGCCTCGAGCAGTACGTC.

This clonotype was seen a few times. The rearrangement links TRBV5-5 to TRBJ2-5; no clear D. The CDR3 runs 15 residues. In germline, CDR1 is SGHKS, CDR2 YYEKEE (reference sequence). V was cut by 0 bases and J by 5 bases, with 14 bases left in between. Here the CDR3 DNA reads TGTGCCAGCAGCTTGGATCGAGCCTTTGGGGAGACCCAGTACTTC. Its protein product is CASSLDRAFGETQYF.

This clonotype was found many times. The rearrangement joins TRBV2 to TRBJ1-1; the match to TRBD1 covers 7 bases. Trimming at V came to 4 bases and at J to 2 bases, leaving 7 bases not matched to a gene. The CDR3 has 15 residues. Per the germline V gene, CDR1 is SNHLY and CDR2 is FYNNEI. CDR3 nucleotide sequence: TGTGCCAGCAGTGGTTTAGGGACAGCTAACACTGAAGCTTTCTTT. Translating it yields CASSGLGTANTEAFF.

The genes are TRBV24-1 and TRBJ2-5; 7 positions agree with TRBD1. Germline V lookup: CDR1 KGHDR, CDR2 SFDVKD. This CDR3 spans 16 amino acids. With V trimmed by 4 bases and J by 5 bases, 12 bases remained unmatched. CDR3: CATSDREGQVGETQYF. CDR3 sequence (DNA): TGTGCCACCAGTGACCGAGAAGGACAGGTCGGGGAGACCCAGTACTTC.

This clonotype was counted ten times or more. The chain combines TRBV28 with TRBJ1-5; no clear D gene. V was cut by 1 base and J by 3 bases, with 13 bases left in between. The CDR3 runs 16 residues. Germline values: CDR1 MDHEN, CDR2 SYDVKM. Here the CDR3 DNA reads TGTGCCAGCAGTTTATCGACTGGCAGCCTCAATCAGCCCCAGCATTTT. Translating it yields CASSLSTGSLNQPQHF. The full variable domain, completed using reference TRBV28 and TRBJ1-5, is DVKVTQSSRYLVKRTGEKVFLECVQDMDHENMFWYRQDPGLGLRLIYFSYDVKMKEKGDIPEGYSVSREKKERFSLILESASTNQTSMYLCASSLSTGSLNQPQHFGDGTRLSIL.

This chain links TRBV10-2 with TRBJ2-1; 13 nucleotides match TRBD2. Germline V gene sequence: CDR1 WSHSY, CDR2 SAAADI. The CDR3 extends over 15 amino acids. V gave up 6 bases and J gave up 2 bases; unmatched junction bases: 1. In DNA, the CDR3 is TGCGCCAGCAGCGGGACTAGCGGGACCTACAATGAGCAGTTCTTC. Residues: CASSGTSGTYNEQFF.

The CDR3 spells CASSRGLGTDTQYF. DNA for the CDR3: TGTGCCAGCAGCCGGGGACTGGGCACAGATACGCAGTATTTT. The chain uses TRBV5-5 and TRBJ2-3, with D perhaps TRBD2 (6 bases). This CDR3 is 14 amino acids long. Germline V lookup: CDR1 SGHKS, CDR2 YYEKEE (reference sequence). V gave up 4 bases and J gave up 1 base, with 10 bases separating them.